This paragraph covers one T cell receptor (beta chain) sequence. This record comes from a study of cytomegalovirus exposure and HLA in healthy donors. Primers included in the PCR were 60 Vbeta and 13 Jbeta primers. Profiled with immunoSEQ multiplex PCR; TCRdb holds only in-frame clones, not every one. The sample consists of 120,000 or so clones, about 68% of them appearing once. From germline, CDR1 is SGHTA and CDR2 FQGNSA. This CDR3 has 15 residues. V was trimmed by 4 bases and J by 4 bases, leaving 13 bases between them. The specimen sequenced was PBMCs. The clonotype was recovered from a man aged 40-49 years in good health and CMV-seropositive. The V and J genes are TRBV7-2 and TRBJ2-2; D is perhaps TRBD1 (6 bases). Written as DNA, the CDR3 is TGTGCCAGCAGCTCTGCCGGGACACCCACCGGGGAGCTGTTTTTT. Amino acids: CASSSAGTPTGELFF.